This T cell receptor beta chain was obtained from a study of identical twins. Germline V gene lookup returns CDR1 SQVTM and CDR2 ANQGSEA. This CDR3 spans 13 amino acids. V was pared by 7 bases and J by 1 base, with 5 bases of the junction left unmatched. Template switching, a step in the protocol, added a universal primer site, and cDNA carried unique molecular identifiers. TCRdb re-derived calls from the 5' RACE reads in MiXCR, one entry per CDR3 protein. The sample carries fewer than 900,000 distinct CDR3 sequences, roughly 20% recorded once. The same specimen was also included in a second study, on T cells expressing NK-cell markers. As that study records: Among a few donors, these clonotypes also ranked first in the CD3+CD56-NKG2C+ fraction.

Sample: PBMCs. The sequence derives from a woman between 18 and 30 years old in good health. The V call is TRBV29-1, the J call TRBJ2-7, with 9 bases aligning to TRBD2. CDR3 amino acids: CSGASGESYEQYF. CDR3 in DNA: TGCAGCGGTGCTAGCGGGGAATCCTACGAGCAGTACTTC.